This T cell receptor (beta chain) was observed in a study of blood T cell repertoires in COVID-19 (dated by TCRdb to the early 2020s). Background on the whole study: Samples covering the acute and convalescent phases of COVID-19 were provided by collaborators in the United States, Italy and Spain. Where HLA class I and class II types were available, the types were taken from metadata supplied by the sample provider, not from assay-based typing. Samples were obtained from the ongoing ImmuneRACE study (first 160 participants) and from about 1,300 subjects provided by 6 global collaborators. The repertoires were released in a freely available public database meant as a resource for research on the immune response to SARS-CoV-2. The material from the prospective study consisted of cDNA or gDNA derived from T cells, B-cell-depleted T cells, or PBMCs. Deeply sampled blood TCRbeta repertoires from subjects exposed to, actively infected with, or recovered from COVID-19 were included in the dataset. Sample metadata almost always included a de-identified subject ID, COVID-19 status, age in years and sex.

A few counts support this clone. The antigen it recognizes is unknown. There are no base qualities to consult, and no much larger clone falls within one base. Here is what the overall study found, with its caveats: The quantity of clinical and demographic metadata differed by source and by participant and was supplied without curation.

Participants in the prospective study were aged roughly 18 to 100 years, lived in some 24 United States geographic areas, and enrolled through a virtual design. In the prospective study, participants were assigned to cohorts based on the clinical history participants reported in a screening survey and a study questionnaire. Exposed participants were defined as having been in contact with someone with a PCR-confirmed or clinician-diagnosed COVID-19 case within 2 weeks of study entry. Each participant in the prospective study had whole blood, serum and a nasopharyngeal or oropharyngeal swab collected by mobile phlebotomists. Additional blood draws and questionnaires over a 2-month period could optionally be provided by prospective study participants. Blood samples from the prospective study were shipped frozen or at room temperature prior to DNA extraction. TCRbeta CDR3 regions were amplified from genomic DNA by means of the immunoSEQ Assay, a bias-controlled multiplex PCR. In the original analysis: Nucleated cell counts per sample were estimated from amplification of reference gene primers within the assay. To quantify the absolute abundance of each unique TCRbeta CDR3 rearrangement, sequence reads were collapsed and filtered. For each sample, productive Simpson clonality was calculated as the square root of Simpson's diversity index over productive rearrangements. This is the immuneACCESS table as TCRdb keeps it, with only in-frame sequences that have V and J called. A part of the clones is gone; compared with another copy, unresolved V genes explain less than half, and the rest is unexplained. V, J and clone size are those of that table, while D and trimming were read from the DNA. In this sample the table shows around 150,000 clones, approximately 88% of which occur a single time. The top ten constitute around 5% of the sample.

Sequenced material: PBMCs or T cells enriched from blood (not recorded which). This receptor was taken from a man aged 70-80 years who had been exposed to COVID-19.

The CDR3 reads as follows: CASSLQGWEQFF. The nucleotide sequence is given as TGTGCCAGCAGCCTACAGGGTTGGGAGCAGTTCTTC. The chain links TRBV7-2 with TRBJ2-1; TRBD1 is a weak D gene call, 6 bases matching. The trim is 5 bases for V and 10 bases for J, with a gap of 12 bases between the germline ends. From the cysteine up to the phenylalanine, the CDR3 has a length of 12 residues. This entry keeps only the CDR3 DNA: 36 bases, framed from base 1. CDR1 is given as SGHTA and CDR2 as FQGNSA, both from the germline V gene.